The T cell receptor (beta chain) described here comes from a study of blood T cell repertoires in COVID-19. Looking at the study overall: Both acute and convalescent COVID-19 samples were obtained from the United States, Italy and Spain. The cDNA or gDNA used as material had been derived from T cells, B-cell-depleted T cells, or PBMCs.

Methods used by the authors: The authors estimated nucleated cell counts from reference gene primer amplification. This table comes from immunoSEQ multiplex PCR, and its TCRdb copy is limited to in-frame clones, with some not included. The V and J calls and clone size are taken from that table; D and trimming were inferred from the DNA. The table records about 410,000 clones, roughly 85% of them present only once. V lost 8 bases and J 8 bases, leaving 15 bases between the germline ends. The CDR3 extends over 13 amino acids. Looked up from germline, CDR1 is SNHLY and CDR2 is FYNNEI. This clone was detected only a few times.

The receptor was derived from a woman aged 30 to 39 with active or convalescent COVID-19. The rearrangement links TRBV2 to TRBJ1-4, with D possibly being TRBD1 (5 bases). The sequencing input was peripheral blood. CDR3 amino acids: CASVWGVREKLFF. DNA of the CDR3: TGTGCCAGCGTGTGGGGCGTCAGGGAAAAACTGTTTTTT.